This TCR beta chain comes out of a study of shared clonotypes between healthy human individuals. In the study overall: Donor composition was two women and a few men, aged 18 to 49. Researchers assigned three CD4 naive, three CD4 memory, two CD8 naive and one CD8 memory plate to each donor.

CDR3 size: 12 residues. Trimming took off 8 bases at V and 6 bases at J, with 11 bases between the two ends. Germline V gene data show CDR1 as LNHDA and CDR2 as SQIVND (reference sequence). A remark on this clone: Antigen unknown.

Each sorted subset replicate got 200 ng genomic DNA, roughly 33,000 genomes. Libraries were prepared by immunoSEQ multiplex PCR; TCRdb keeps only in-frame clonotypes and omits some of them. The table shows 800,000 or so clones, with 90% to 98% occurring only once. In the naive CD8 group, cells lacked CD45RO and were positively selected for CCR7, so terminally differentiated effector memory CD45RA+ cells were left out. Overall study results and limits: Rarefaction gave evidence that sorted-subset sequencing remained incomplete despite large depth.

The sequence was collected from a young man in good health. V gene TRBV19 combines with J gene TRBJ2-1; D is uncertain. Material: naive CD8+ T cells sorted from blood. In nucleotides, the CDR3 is TGTGCCAGTGCCTCATGGGGCAATGAGCAGTTCTTC. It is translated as CASASWGNEQFF.